The rows below give T cell receptor beta chains drawn from one sample of a study of T cells in Graves' hyperthyroidism and ophthalmopathy. TCRdb reprocessed the multiplex PCR reads with MiXCR, giving one entry per CDR3 protein. The sample shows about 350,000 distinct CDR3 sequences, 15% of them seen only once. The sequenced sample was blood. The source of these receptors is a woman in her sixties or seventies with Graves' ophthalmopathy. Both conserved end residues are part of each CDR3. The order of the fields is V gene, clone size, J gene, D gene, CDR3 protein, CDR3 DNA. A D gene is named only where the DNA matches it firmly. The listing skips clone size in some rows; elsewhere it reads once, few, many or a size class.

TRBV30	-	TRBJ1-5	TRBD1	CAWSATVYGTGGSQPQHF	TGTGCCTGGAGTGCAACCGTTTATGGGACAGGGGGAAGTCAGCCCCAGCATTTT
TRBV5-1	-	TRBJ1-1	-	CASSLTAYTEAFF	TGCGCCAGCAGCTTGACGGCCTACACTGAAGCTTTCTTT
TRBV10-2	-	TRBJ2-2	-	CASRRWIGENTGELFF	TGCGCCAGCAGGCGCTGGATAGGAGAGAACACCGGGGAGCTGTTTTTT
TRBV28	many	TRBJ2-7	TRBD1	CASRETGGVNEQYF	TGTGCCAGCAGGGAGACAGGGGGCGTAAACGAGCAGTACTTC
TRBV5-1	few	TRBJ2-3	TRBD2	CASSLWGNSGRATDTQYF	TGCGCCAGCAGCTTATGGGGGAATAGCGGGAGGGCCACAGATACGCAGTATTTT
TRBV12-3/TRBV12-4	few	TRBJ1-4	-	CASSYREREKLFF	TGTGCCAGCTCTTATCGCGAACGAGAAAAACTGTTTTTT
TRBV28	many	TRBJ1-1	-	CASSETENTEAFF	TGTGCCAGCAGTGAGACAGAGAACACTGAAGCTTTCTTT
TRBV5-4	-	TRBJ2-5	-	CASSYYQGFDQETQYF	TGTGCCAGCAGTTATTACCAGGGATTTGACCAAGAGACCCAGTACTTC
TRBV18	few	TRBJ2-1	-	CASSPRRADSSNNEQFF	TGTGCCAGCTCACCACGGAGGGCGGATTCCTCCAACAATGAGCAGTTCTTC
TRBV5-1	many	TRBJ2-1	TRBD2	CASSLAGRTSLEQFF	TGCGCCAGCAGCTTGGCAGGCCGGACTAGCCTCGAGCAGTTCTTC
TRBV5-1	-	TRBJ2-2	-	CAGSGDGNTGELFF	TGCGCCGGCTCAGGGGACGGGAACACCGGGGAGCTGTTTTTT
TRBV29-1	-	TRBJ2-2	-	CSVEAPSTGELFF	TGCAGCGTTGAGGCCCCCAGCACCGGGGAGCTGTTTTTT
TRBV5-1	many	TRBJ2-7	TRBD2	CASSLGLAVYEQYF	TGCGCCAGCAGCTTGGGTCTAGCGGTTTACGAGCAGTACTTC
TRBV12-3/TRBV12-4	many	TRBJ2-2	TRBD1	CASSLQGVTGELFF	TGTGCCAGCAGCTTACAGGGGGTCACCGGGGAGCTGTTTTTT
TRBV28	many	TRBJ2-3	TRBD1	CASSPGQGGTQYF	TGTGCCAGCAGTCCGGGACAGGGAGGTACGCAGTATTTT
TRBV5-4	few	TRBJ2-3	TRBD1	CASSADRAVSTDTQYF	TGTGCCAGCAGCGCCGACAGGGCCGTTAGCACAGATACGCAGTATTTT
TRBV6-6	many	TRBJ2-1	TRBD1	CASSYSWDRRASNEQFF	TGTGCCAGCAGTTACTCCTGGGACAGAAGGGCCTCCAATGAGCAGTTCTTC
TRBV29-1	once	TRBJ2-3	TRBD2	CGLGGTSATDTQYF	TGCGGCCTGGGGGGGACTAGCGCTACAGATACGCAGTATTTT
TRBV4-1	-	TRBJ2-7	TRBD2	CTSSLTSGRVTYEQYF	TGCACCAGCAGCCTGACTAGCGGGAGGGTGACCTACGAGCAGTACTTC
TRBV6-1	-	TRBJ2-7	-	CASSYPGNRLYEQYF	TGTGCCAGCAGTTATCCCGGGAATCGATTGTACGAGCAGTACTTC
TRBV6-2/TRBV6-3	many	TRBJ2-7	TRBD2	CASSYSPSGRYEQYF	TGTGCCAGCAGTTACTCTCCTAGCGGGCGATACGAGCAGTACTTC
TRBV24-1	-	TRBJ2-3	TRBD1	CATSDLRVDRGLTDTQYF	TGTGCCACCAGTGATTTGCGGGTGGACAGGGGGCTAACAGATACGCAGTATTTT
TRBV28	few	TRBJ2-5	-	CASSDSPQETQYF	TGTGCCAGCAGTGACAGCCCTCAAGAGACCCAGTACTTC
TRBV27	few	TRBJ2-1	TRBD2	CASTPETSGISNEQFF	TGTGCCAGCACCCCCGAAACTAGCGGGATAAGTAATGAGCAGTTCTTC
TRBV5-6	-	TRBJ2-1	-	CASSLISSSYNEQFF	TGTGCCAGCAGCTTGATCTCAAGCTCCTACAATGAGCAGTTCTTC
TRBV12-3/TRBV12-4	few	TRBJ2-1	TRBD2	CTSKALAGSYNEQFF	TGTACCAGCAAGGCCTTAGCGGGCTCCTACAATGAGCAGTTCTTC
TRBV20-1	many	TRBJ2-1	TRBD1	CSAPDRGTYNEQFF	TGCAGTGCTCCCGACAGGGGGACCTACAATGAGCAGTTCTTC
TRBV11-1	many	TRBJ2-1	TRBD2	CASSRSGSPRNEQFF	TGTGCCAGCAGCCGCAGCGGGAGTCCCCGGAATGAGCAGTTCTTC